This paragraph reports one TCR beta chain. As yet, its antigen is unknown. Both 60 Vbeta primers and 13 Jbeta primers went into the PCR. The protocol was immunoSEQ multiplex PCR, while the TCRdb copy is restricted to in-frame clones and leaves out a portion. The table includes roughly 120,000 clones, under 80% detected once. The record originates from a study of cytomegalovirus exposure and HLA in healthy donors. Each donor was healthy, and each was a bone marrow donor. Germline CDR1 is KGHSH and CDR2 is LQKENI. The CDR3 runs 12 residues. Deletions cut 3 bases from V and 4 bases from J, with 4 bases between. The study, taken as a whole, reports: The study dropped some indistinguishable V segments, TRBV6-2 and TRBV6-3 among them. In a later analysis, V- and J-gene trimming of beta chains associated with a DCLRE1C missense variant, replicated independently.

The source of this sequence is a woman aged 50 to 60 in good health and CMV-seropositive. Source material: PBMCs. The chain recombines TRBV18 with TRBJ1-3; D gene ambiguous. The CDR3 sequence: CASSPEGNTIYF. For the CDR3, the DNA is TGTGCCAGCTCACCGGAGGGAAACACCATATATTTT.